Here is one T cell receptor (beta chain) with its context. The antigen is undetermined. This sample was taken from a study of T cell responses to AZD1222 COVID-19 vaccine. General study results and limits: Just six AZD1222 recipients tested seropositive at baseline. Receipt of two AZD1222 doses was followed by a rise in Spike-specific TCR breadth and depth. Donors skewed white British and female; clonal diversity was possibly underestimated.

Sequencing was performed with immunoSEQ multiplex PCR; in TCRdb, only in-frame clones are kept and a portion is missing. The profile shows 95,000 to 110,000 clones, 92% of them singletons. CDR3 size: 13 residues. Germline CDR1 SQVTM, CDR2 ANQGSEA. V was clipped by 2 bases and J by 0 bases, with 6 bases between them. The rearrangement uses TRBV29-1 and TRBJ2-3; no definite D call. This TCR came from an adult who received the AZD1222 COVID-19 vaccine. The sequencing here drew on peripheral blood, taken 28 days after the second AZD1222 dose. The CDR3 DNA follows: TGCAGCGTTGAAAGGCAGAGCACAGATACGCAGTATTTT. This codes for CSVERQSTDTQYF.